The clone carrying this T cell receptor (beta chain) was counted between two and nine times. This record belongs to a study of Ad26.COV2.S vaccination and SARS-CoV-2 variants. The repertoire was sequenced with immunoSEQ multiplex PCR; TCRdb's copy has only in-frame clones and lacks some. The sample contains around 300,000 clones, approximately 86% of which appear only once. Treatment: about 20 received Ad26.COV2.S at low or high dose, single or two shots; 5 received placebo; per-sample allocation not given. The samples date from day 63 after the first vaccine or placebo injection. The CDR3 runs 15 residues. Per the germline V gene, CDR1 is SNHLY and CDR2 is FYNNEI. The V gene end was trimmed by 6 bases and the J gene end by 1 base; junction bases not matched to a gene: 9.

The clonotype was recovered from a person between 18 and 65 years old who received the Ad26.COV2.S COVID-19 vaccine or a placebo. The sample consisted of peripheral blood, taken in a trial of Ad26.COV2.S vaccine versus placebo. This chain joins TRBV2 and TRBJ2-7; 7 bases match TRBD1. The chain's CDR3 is CASRETGSGSYEQYF. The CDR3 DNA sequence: TGTGCCAGCAGAGAGACAGGGTCGGGGTCCTACGAGCAGTACTTC.